The 3 T cell receptor beta chains given below trace back to one sample, sequenced in a study of T cell clonality in common variable immunodeficiency (dated by TCRdb to between 2015 and 2017). On the study overall, not on this receptor specifically: Fewer deletions and N-nucleotide insertions were reportedly observed in CVID TCRbeta sequences, and highly modified clones with 13 or more V deletions were reportedly absent from CVID TCRbeta sequences.

Their antigens remain unidentified. Libraries were made using the immunoSEQ multiplex PCR assay. Entries here come from immuneACCESS through TCRdb and include only in-frame sequences with V and J called. Some clones fail to appear in such tables; in the studies checked, an unresolved V gene covers under half of the shortfall, and the cause of the remainder is unknown. The table shows about 34,000 clones here, with no singletons. Of the sample, 6% to 8% is held by the ten largest clones. Sequencing input: peripheral blood mononuclear cells. The receptors originated from a human donor with common variable immunodeficiency.

This clone was seen repeatedly, ten times or more. The CDR3 goes on 3 residues after the read ends, and that part is filled in from the germline J gene. V and J are TRBV30 and TRBJ2-3; D gene unclear. The V and J ends lost 1 base and 2 bases respectively, with 7 bases between them. Per the germline V gene, CDR1 is GTSNPN and CDR2 is SVGIG (reference sequence). The CDR3 spans 13 residues. CDR3 DNA, as far as it was read: TGTGCCTGGAGTGGTGACTTCACAGATACG. Protein: CAWSGDFTDT. The whole CDR3 protein reads CAWSGDFTDTQYF. The entire variable domain, with the rest obtained from reference TRBV30 and TRBJ2-3, is as follows: SQTIHQWPATLVQPVGSPLSLECTVEGTSNPNLYWYRQAAGRGLQLLFYSVGIGQISSEVPQNLSASRPQDRQFILSSKKLLLSDSGFYLCAWSGDFTDTQYFGPGTRLTVL.

Within the sample, this clone is medium-sized (0.01 to 0.1%). The read comes to an end 3 residues before the CDR3 does, leaving the germline J gene to fill in the end. This rearrangement joins TRBV9 to TRBJ1-1; the match to TRBD1 covers 7 bases. Germline CDR1 and CDR2: SGDLS and YYNGEE. V lost 4 bases and J lost 5; bases outside the gene matches: 5. CDR3 length: 13 amino acids. The covered CDR3 bases are TGTGCCAGCAGCCCCCGGACAGGAACTGAA. Protein sequence: CASSPRTGTE. From start to end, the CDR3 is CASSPRTGTEAFF.

This clone turned up a few times. This may come from a read error, since a much larger clone is one base off. The missing CDR3 end, 3 residues past where the read stops, is filled in from the germline J gene. V gene TRBV25-1 combines with J gene TRBJ1-2, with a weak D call TRBD1 (6 bases). Germline CDR1 and CDR2: MGHDK and SYGVNS. This CDR3 is 15 amino acids long. V was pared by 6 bases and J by 6 bases, with 20 bases between. The sequenced part of the CDR3 DNA is TGTGCCAGCAGAGCCCCAGGGTTGGGGGCGAATGGC. This translates into CASRAPGLGANG. In full, the CDR3 reads CASRAPGLGANGYTF.